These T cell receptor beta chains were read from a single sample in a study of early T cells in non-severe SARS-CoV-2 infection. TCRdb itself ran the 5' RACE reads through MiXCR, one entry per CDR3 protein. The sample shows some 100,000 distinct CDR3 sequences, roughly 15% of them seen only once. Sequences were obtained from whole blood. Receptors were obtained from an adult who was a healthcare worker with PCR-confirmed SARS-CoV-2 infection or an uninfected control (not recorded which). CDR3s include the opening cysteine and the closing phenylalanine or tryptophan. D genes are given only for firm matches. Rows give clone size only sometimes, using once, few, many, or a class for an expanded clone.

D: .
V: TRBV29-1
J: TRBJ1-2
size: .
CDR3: CSGGQSNYGYTF
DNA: TGCAGCGGAGGACAGTCTAACTATGGCTACACCTTC

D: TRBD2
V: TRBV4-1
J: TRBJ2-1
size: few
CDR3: CASSQLGLAGGPSYNEQFF
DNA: TGCGCCAGCAGCCAATTGGGACTAGCGGGGGGGCCGTCCTACAATGAGCAGTTCTTC

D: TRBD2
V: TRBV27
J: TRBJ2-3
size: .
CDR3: CASSLRAGGTDTQYF
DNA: TGTGCCAGCAGTTTGAGGGCGGGGGGTACAGATACGCAGTATTTT

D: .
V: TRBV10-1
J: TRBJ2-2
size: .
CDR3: CASSEPWGAGELFF
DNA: TGCGCCAGCAGTGAGCCGTGGGGGGCCGGGGAGCTGTTTTTT

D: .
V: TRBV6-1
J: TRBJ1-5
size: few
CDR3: CASSVQGHSNQPQHF
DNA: TGTGCCAGCAGTGTCCAGGGCCATAGCAATCAGCCCCAGCATTTT

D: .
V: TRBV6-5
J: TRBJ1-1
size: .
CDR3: CASSYMGGMNTEAFF
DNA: TGTGCCAGCAGTTACATGGGAGGCATGAACACTGAAGCTTTCTTT

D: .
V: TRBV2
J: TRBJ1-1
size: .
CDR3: CASAGEGTEAFF
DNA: TGTGCCAGCGCTGGGGAGGGCACTGAAGCTTTCTTT

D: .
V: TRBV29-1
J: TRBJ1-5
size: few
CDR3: CSVEDRPTARQVRPQHF
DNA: TGCAGCGTTGAAGATCGTCCGACAGCCCGACAGGTGAGGCCCCAGCATTTT

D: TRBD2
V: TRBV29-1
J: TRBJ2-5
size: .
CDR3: CSVGTSGGPALGTQYF
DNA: TGCAGCGTCGGGACTAGCGGGGGTCCTGCTCTTGGGACCCAGTACTTC

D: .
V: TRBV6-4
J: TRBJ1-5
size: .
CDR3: CASSDGTFAGAGSHQPQHF
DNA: TGTGCCAGCAGTGACGGTACTTTCGCTGGGGCAGGTTCCCATCAGCCCCAGCATTTT

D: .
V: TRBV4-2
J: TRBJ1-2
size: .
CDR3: CASSQEGRTDYGYTF
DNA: TGTGCCAGCAGCCAAGAGGGCCGTACAGACTATGGCTACACCTTC

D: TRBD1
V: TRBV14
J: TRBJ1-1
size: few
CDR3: CASSRLTGTNTEAFF
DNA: TGTGCCAGCAGCCGACTGACAGGGACGAACACTGAAGCTTTCTTT

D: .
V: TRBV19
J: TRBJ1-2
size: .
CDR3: CASRTGTLYTF
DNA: TGTGCCAGTAGAACCGGGACACTCTACACCTTC

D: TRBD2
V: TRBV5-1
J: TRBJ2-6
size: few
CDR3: CASSRSSGGSNGANVLTF
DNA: TGCGCCAGCAGCCGCTCTAGCGGGGGCTCGAATGGGGCCAACGTCCTGACTTTC

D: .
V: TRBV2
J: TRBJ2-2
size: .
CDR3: CASSDWTPNTGELFF
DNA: TGTGCCAGCAGTGATTGGACACCGAACACCGGGGAGCTGTTTTTT

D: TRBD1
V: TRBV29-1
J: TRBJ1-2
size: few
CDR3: CSVVRQGEWGYTF
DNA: TGCAGCGTCGTCCGACAGGGGGAGTGGGGCTACACCTTC

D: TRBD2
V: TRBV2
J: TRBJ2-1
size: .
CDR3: CAGKGASGAPSYNEQFF
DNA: TGTGCCGGAAAGGGGGCTAGCGGGGCTCCCTCCTACAATGAGCAGTTCTTC

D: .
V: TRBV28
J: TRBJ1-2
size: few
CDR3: CASSPSDRPPNYGYTF
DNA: TGTGCCAGCAGTCCATCAGACAGACCACCCAACTATGGCTACACCTTC